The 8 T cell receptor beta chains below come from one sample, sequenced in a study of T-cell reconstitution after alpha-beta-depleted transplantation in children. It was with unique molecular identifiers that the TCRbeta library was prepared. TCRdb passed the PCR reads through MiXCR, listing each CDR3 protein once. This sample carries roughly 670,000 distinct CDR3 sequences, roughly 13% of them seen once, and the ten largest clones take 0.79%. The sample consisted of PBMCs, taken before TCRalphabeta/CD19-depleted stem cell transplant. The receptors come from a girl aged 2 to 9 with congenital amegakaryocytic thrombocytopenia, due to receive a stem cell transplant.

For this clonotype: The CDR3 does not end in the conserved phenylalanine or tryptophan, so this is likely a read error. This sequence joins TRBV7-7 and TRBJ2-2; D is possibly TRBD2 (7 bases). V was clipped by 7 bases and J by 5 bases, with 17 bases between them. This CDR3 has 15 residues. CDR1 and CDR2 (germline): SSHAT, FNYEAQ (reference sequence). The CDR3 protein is CASTPEGGRTGELFL. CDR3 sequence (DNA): TGTGCCAGCACCCCCGAGGGGGGGCGGACCGGGGAGCTGTTTTTG.

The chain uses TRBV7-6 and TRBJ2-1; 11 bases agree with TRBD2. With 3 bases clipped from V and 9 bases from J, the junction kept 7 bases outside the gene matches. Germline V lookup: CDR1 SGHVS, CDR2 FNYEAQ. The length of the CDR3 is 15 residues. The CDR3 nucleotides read TGTGCCAGCAGCTTGGGACTAGCGGAGAATGCTGAGCAGTTCTTC. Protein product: CASSLGLAENAEQFF. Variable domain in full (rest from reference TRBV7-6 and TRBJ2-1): GAGVSQSPRYKVTKRGQDVALRCDPISGHVSLYWYRQALGQGPEFLTYFNYEAQQDKSGLPNDRFSAERPEGSISTLTIQRTEQRDSAMYRCASSLGLAENAEQFFGPGTRLTVL.

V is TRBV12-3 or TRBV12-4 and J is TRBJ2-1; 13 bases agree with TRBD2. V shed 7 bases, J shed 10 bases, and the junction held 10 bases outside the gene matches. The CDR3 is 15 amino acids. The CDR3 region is CASTVGLAGAGEQFF. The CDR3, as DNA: TGTGCCAGCACCGTCGGACTAGCGGGAGCAGGGGAGCAGTTCTTC.

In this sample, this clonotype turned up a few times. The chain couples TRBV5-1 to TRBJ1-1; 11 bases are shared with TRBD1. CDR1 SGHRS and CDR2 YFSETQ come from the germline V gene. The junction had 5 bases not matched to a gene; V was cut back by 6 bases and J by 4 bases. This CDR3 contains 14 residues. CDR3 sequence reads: CASTVGQGATEAFF. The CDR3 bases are TGCGCCAGCACTGTAGGACAGGGGGCCACTGAAGCTTTCTTT.

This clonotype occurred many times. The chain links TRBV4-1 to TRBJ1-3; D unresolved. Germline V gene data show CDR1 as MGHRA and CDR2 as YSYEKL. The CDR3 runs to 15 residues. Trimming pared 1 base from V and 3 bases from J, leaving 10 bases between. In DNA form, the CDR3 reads TGCGCCAGCAGCCAAGTCCCGGGTAATGGAAACACCATATATTTT. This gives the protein CASSQVPGNGNTIYF.

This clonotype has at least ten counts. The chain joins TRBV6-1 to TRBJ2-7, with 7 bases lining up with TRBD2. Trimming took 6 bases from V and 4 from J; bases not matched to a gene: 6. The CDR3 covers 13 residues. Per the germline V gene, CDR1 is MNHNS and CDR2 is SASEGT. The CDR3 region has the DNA TGTGCCAGCAGCCGCGAACTAGCGTACGAGCAGTACTTC. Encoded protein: CASSRELAYEQYF.

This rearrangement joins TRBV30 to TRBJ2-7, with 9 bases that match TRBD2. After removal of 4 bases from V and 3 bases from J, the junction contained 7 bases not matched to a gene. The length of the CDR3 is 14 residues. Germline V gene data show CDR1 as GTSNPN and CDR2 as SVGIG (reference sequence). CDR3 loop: CAWKAGGVFYEQYF. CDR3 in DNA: TGTGCCTGGAAAGCGGGAGGTGTGTTCTACGAGCAGTACTTC.

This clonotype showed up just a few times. CDR3 sequence reads: CASQDTNTEAFF. In DNA, the CDR3 is TGTGCCAGCCAGGACACGAACACTGAAGCTTTCTTT. The chain links TRBV6-5 to TRBJ1-1; possibly TRBD1 for D (5 bases). Germline-derived CDR1 and CDR2 are MNHEY and SVGAGI. The CDR3 consists of 12 residues. V gave up 8 bases and J gave up 1 base, with 8 bases separating them.